This T cell receptor beta chain stems from a study of T-cell memory formation after mild COVID-19. TCRdb reanalysed the 5' RACE reads using MiXCR and keeps one entry per CDR3 protein. The sample has 550,000 to 600,000 distinct CDR3 sequences, 15% to 20% seen once. In its sample, this clonotype was seen many times. Sequencing was done on a sample of PBMCs or a T cell subset sorted from them (not recorded which). This clonotype was sampled from an adult woman who had mild COVID-19 (a few samples of this study predate the infection). Cell type and time point are not known.

The CDR3 DNA is TGTGCCAGCAGCCAAGGGCAGAAAATAACTGAAGCTTTCTTT. Translating it yields CASSQGQKITEAFF. The chain has TRBV3-1 and TRBJ1-1; D is ambiguous. Trimming took off 1 base at V and 5 bases at J, with 11 bases between the two ends. The CDR3 consists of 14 residues. Germline CDR1 LGHDT, CDR2 YNNKEL (reference sequence).